The clone carrying this T cell receptor (beta chain) was recorded a few times. Its antigen is still unknown. From germline, CDR1 is LNHNV and CDR2 YYDKDF (reference sequence). V shed 5 bases and J shed 3 bases, with 16 bases lying between them. The CDR3 loop spans 16 amino acids. Samples underwent the assay at deep level. Generated by immunoSEQ multiplex PCR, the TCRdb table keeps only in-frame clones and is missing some. The table records around 1.9 million clones, just under 95% of them present only once. The sample comes from a study of shared clonotypes between healthy human individuals. Whole-study findings and limits: Naive subsets typically showed greater estimated richness than memory subsets.

CD45RO negativity and positive selection for CCR7 defined naive CD8 cells, a population that excluded terminally differentiated effector memory CD45RA+ cells. Sequencing was carried out using naive CD8+ T cells from PBMCs. The clonotype was recovered from a man younger than 35 in good health. Some clones in this sample may be carry-over from other donors' samples. The rearrangement links TRBV15 to TRBJ1-4; no firm D call. CDR3 sequence: CATSLRSSGPNEKLFF. The CDR3 coding sequence is TGTGCCACCAGCTTACGTTCGAGTGGTCCTAATGAAAAACTGTTTTTT.